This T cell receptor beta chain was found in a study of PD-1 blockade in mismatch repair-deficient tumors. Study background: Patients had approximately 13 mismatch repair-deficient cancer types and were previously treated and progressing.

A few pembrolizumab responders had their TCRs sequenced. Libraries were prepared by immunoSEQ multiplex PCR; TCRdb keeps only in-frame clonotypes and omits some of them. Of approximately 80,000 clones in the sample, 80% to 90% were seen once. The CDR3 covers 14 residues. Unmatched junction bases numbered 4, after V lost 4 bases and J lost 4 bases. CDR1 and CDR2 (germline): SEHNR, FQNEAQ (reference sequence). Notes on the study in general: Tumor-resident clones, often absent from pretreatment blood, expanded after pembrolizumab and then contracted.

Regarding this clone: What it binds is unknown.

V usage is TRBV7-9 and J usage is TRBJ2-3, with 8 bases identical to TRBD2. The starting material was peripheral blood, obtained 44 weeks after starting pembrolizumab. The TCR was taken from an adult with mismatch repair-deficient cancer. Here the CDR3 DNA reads TGTGCCAGCAGCTCACTAGCGGTGGCAGATACGCAGTATTTT. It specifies CASSSLAVADTQYF.